Below, 12 T cell receptor beta chains from the same sample are listed, as sequenced in a study of blood T cell repertoires in COVID-19. Profiling relied on immunoSEQ multiplex PCR, and the TCRdb table lists in-frame clones only, not all of them. The data contain about 36,000 clones, just under 80% of them singletons. The specimen was peripheral blood. The receptors shown here come from a man aged 55-75 years with acute or convalescent COVID-19.

This chain uses TRBV15 with TRBJ1-5; TRBD1 matches 7 bases. The V gene end was trimmed by 2 bases and the J gene end by 5 bases; junction bases not matched to a gene: 9. The CDR3 has 16 amino acids. Per germline, CDR1 LNHNV and CDR2 YYDKDF (reference sequence). The CDR3 here is CATSRRGRGFDQPQHF. The CDR3 DNA follows: TGTGCCACCAGCAGAAGAGGCAGGGGGTTTGATCAGCCCCAGCATTTT.

The genes are TRBV18 and TRBJ1-2, with 9 bases lining up with TRBD1. The J segment lost 0 bases and the V segment lost 0 bases, leaving 11 bases of the junction unmatched. This CDR3 has 19 amino acids. CDR1 and CDR2 (germline): KGHSH, LQKENI. The CDR3 sequence: CASSPPRTGQGRSNYGYTF. The CDR3 DNA reads as TGTGCCAGCTCACCACCACGTACAGGACAGGGGCGTTCTAACTATGGCTACACCTTC.

The rearrangement joins TRBV6-5 to TRBJ1-2; D is perhaps TRBD1 (6 bases). Germline-derived CDR1 and CDR2 are MNHEY and SVGAGI. Trimming cost V 7 bases and J 8 bases, with 17 bases left between them. The CDR3 totals 13 residues. This CDR3 reads CASTTTGRSGYTF. DNA of the CDR3: TGTGCCAGCACCACGACAGGACGGTCGGGCTACACCTTC.

V usage is TRBV3-1 (or the pseudogene TRBV3-2) and J usage is TRBJ2-5, with TRBD2 identical over 15 bases. After removal of 4 bases from V and 7 bases from J, the junction contained 22 bases not matched to a gene. The CDR3 consists of 21 residues. Germline V CDR1 and CDR2: LGHDT, YNNKEL (reference sequence). This CDR3 reads CASSRRTSGRAEDIYSGTQYF. Here the CDR3 DNA reads TGTGCCAGCAGCCGCAGGACTAGCGGGAGGGCCGAGGACATTTATAGCGGGACCCAGTACTTC.

CDR3 in amino acids: CASSLSGQPPLNNEQFF. CDR3 nucleotides: TGTGCCAGCAGCTTATCAGGTCAGCCCCCCCTAAACAATGAGCAGTTCTTC. The rearrangement joins TRBV11-3 to TRBJ2-1; D unresolved. The CDR3 sequence is 17 residues long. The ends were cut back, 2 bases at V and 5 bases at J, with 19 bases in the middle. Germline values: CDR1 SGHNT, CDR2 YENEEA.

The V and J genes are TRBV10-3 and TRBJ1-2; tentatively, D is TRBD1 (5 bases). CDR1 and CDR2 from the germline V gene are ENHRY and SYGVKD. The V and J ends lost 2 bases and 4 bases respectively, with 14 bases between them. This CDR3 comprises 15 residues. The CDR3 bases are TGTGCCATCAGTGAGCCCGGCGGGGGGGGCTATGGCTACACCTTC. This translates into CAISEPGGGGYGYTF.

The chain joins TRBV19 to TRBJ1-2; 7 bases fit TRBD1. The J segment lost 8 bases and the V segment lost 1 base, leaving 7 bases of the junction unmatched. The CDR3 covers 14 residues. Germline CDR1 LNHDA, CDR2 SQIVND (reference sequence). DNA of the CDR3: TGTGCCAGTAGTATAGCGGGACAGCGAACGGGCTACACCTTC. Protein sequence: CASSIAGQRTGYTF.

V is TRBV5-6 and J is TRBJ1-4; 7 bases fit TRBD1. CDR3 length: 15 amino acids. J was trimmed by 7 bases and V by 1 base; bases with no gene match: 7. CDR1 and CDR2 (germline): SGHDT, YYEEEE. CDR3 protein: CASSLQGGVGEKLFF. Written as DNA, the CDR3 is TGTGCCAGCAGCTTGCAGGGGGGCGTGGGTGAAAAACTGTTTTTT.

This rearrangement joins TRBV7-9 to TRBJ2-7; 8 nucleotides align to TRBD1. CDR1 and CDR2 from the germline V gene are SEHNR and FQNEAQ (reference sequence). J gave up 7 bases and V 4 bases, and 12 bases lay outside the gene matches. The CDR3 length is 15 residues. Here the CDR3 reads CASSSTQTGAGEQYF. The CDR3 DNA follows: TGTGCCAGCAGCTCCACTCAGACAGGGGCGGGTGAGCAGTACTTC.

In its sample, this clone was seen a few times. V and J are TRBV5-4 and TRBJ2-7; possible D gene TRBD1, 5 bases. Germline CDR1 SGHNT, CDR2 YYREEE (reference sequence). The CDR3 spans 14 residues. V was shortened by 4 bases and J by 4 bases, with 15 bases between the two germline ends. CDR3 residues: CASSLQGVQYEQYF. Here the CDR3 DNA reads TGTGCCAGCAGCCTGCAGGGTGTCCAATACGAGCAGTACTTC.

The V and J genes are TRBV6-5 and TRBJ2-1; TRBD2 aligns across 8 bases. After removal of 7 bases from V and 6 bases from J, the junction contained 11 bases not matched to a gene. Germline CDR1 MNHEY, CDR2 SVGAGI. The CDR3 totals 15 residues. In nucleotides, the CDR3 is TGTGCCAGCAAGATCCAAGGACTAGCCGCCAATGAGCAGTTCTTC. Translating it yields CASKIQGLAANEQFF.

V usage is TRBV6-1 and J usage is TRBJ2-7; possible D gene TRBD1, 5 bases. V lost 3 bases and J 6 bases, leaving 15 bases between the germline ends. CDR3 length: 14 residues. Germline V CDR1 and CDR2: MNHNS, SASEGT. In DNA form, the CDR3 reads TGTGCCAGCAGTGAGGATAGGGGTGATCGCGAGCAGTACTTC. Amino acids: CASSEDRGDREQYF.